Listed below are T cell receptor beta chains from one sample, sequenced in a study of T cells in Graves' hyperthyroidism and ophthalmopathy. MiXCR, applied by TCRdb to the multiplex PCR reads, yields one record per CDR3 protein. The data hold under 400,000 distinct CDR3 sequences, with approximately 22% observed a single time. The source material was blood. The origin of the receptors is a woman between 45 and 65 years old with Graves' hyperthyroidism. Each CDR3 is given with its conserved first and last residue. D genes are given only for firm matches. Some rows have no size entry. The others give once, few or many, or a class for an expanded clone.

.,many,TRBJ2-3,TRBV5-1,CASSLGELSTDTQYF,TGCGCCAGCAGCTTGGGGGAGTTGAGCACAGATACGCAGTATTTT
.,.,TRBJ2-3,TRBV7-9,CASSLVGSGDTQYF,TGTGCCAGCAGCTTGGTAGGGAGTGGAGATACGCAGTATTTT
.,few,TRBJ2-1,TRBV19,CASSIDRGASSYNEQFF,TGTGCCAGTAGTATAGATCGTGGAGCCAGCTCCTACAATGAGCAGTTCTTC
TRBD1,many,TRBJ1-5,TRBV6-5,CASSYSSRDRVGNQPQHF,TGTGCCAGCAGTTACTCGAGCCGGGACAGGGTAGGCAATCAGCCCCAGCATTTT
.,once,TRBJ1-5,TRBV28,CASSEEGQPQHF,TGTGCCAGCAGTGAAGAGGGTCAGCCCCAGCATTTT
TRBD1,.,TRBJ1-5,TRBV5-5,CASSQDKIQGGNQPQHF,TGTGCCAGCAGCCAAGATAAGATACAGGGGGGCAATCAGCCCCAGCATTTT
TRBD2,.,TRBJ2-3,TRBV7-3,CASTHPLGGLAGGPDTQYF,TGTGCCAGCACCCACCCCCTCGGTGGACTAGCGGGGGGGCCAGATACGCAGTATTTT
TRBD1,.,TRBJ2-7,TRBV28,CASRDPGGADSYEQYF,TGTGCCAGCAGAGACCCAGGGGGCGCAGACTCCTACGAGCAGTACTTC
TRBD1,many,TRBJ2-4,TRBV11-3,CASSTGQGRIQYF,TGTGCCAGCAGCACCGGACAGGGTCGCATTCAGTACTTC
TRBD1,many,TRBJ1-5,TRBV6-6,CASSYSPQGADQPQHF,TGTGCCAGCAGTTACTCGCCACAGGGGGCTGATCAGCCCCAGCATTTT
.,few,TRBJ2-7,TRBV4-1,CASSQNLQGAEQYF,TGCGCCAGCAGCCAAAATTTACAGGGAGCCGAGCAGTACTTC